This is a list of T cell receptor beta chains from one sample in a study of cytomegalovirus exposure and HLA in healthy donors. Sequenced by immunoSEQ multiplex PCR; TCRdb stores in-frame clones only, minus some. The table shows over 55,000 clones, with more than 75% occurring only once. The sample consisted of PBMCs. The origin of the receptors is a male donor in good health and CMV-seronegative. CDR3s include the opening cysteine and the closing phenylalanine or tryptophan. The order of the fields is V gene, clone size, J gene, D gene, CDR3 DNA, CDR3 protein. A D gene is named only where the DNA matches it firmly. Clone size is stated in some rows and not others, as once, few, many or a class when expanded.

TRBV30	NA	TRBJ1-4	NA	TGTGCCTGGAGTCCCAGGGCAGATGAAAAACTGTTTTTT	CAWSPRADEKLFF
TRBV18	NA	TRBJ2-7	TRBD1	TGTGCCAGCTCGCGATCCGGGACAGGGGCCTACGAGCAGTACTTC	CASSRSGTGAYEQYF
TRBV11-3	NA	TRBJ2-1	TRBD1	TGTGCCAGCAGCCGCCGGGACAGGTCCGACAATGAGCAGTTCTTC	CASSRRDRSDNEQFF
TRBV9	NA	TRBJ1-2	NA	TGTGCCAGCAGCGTACCTTCGGCGGGAGGCTATGGCTACACCTTC	CASSVPSAGGYGYTF
TRBV6-4	NA	TRBJ1-1	TRBD1	TGTGCCAGCAGCCCTAGAGGACAGGCCAACCTTGGCACTGAAGCTTTCTTT	CASSPRGQANLGTEAFF
TRBV7-2	few	TRBJ2-7	NA	TGTGCCAGCAGCGGGAGAGGGGGGGTTCTCGGGGAGCAGTACTTC	CASSGRGGVLGEQYF
TRBV5-4	NA	TRBJ1-4	NA	TGTGCCAGCAGCTTGGAAGGGGCCGGTGAAAAACTGTTTTTT	CASSLEGAGEKLFF
TRBV6-1	NA	TRBJ2-1	TRBD2	TGTGCCAGCAGTGAGGCGGGACTAGCGGTAAATGAGCAGTTCTTC	CASSEAGLAVNEQFF
TRBV7-3	few	TRBJ1-1	NA	TGTGCCAGCAGCTTAAACGGGGGGCGGTCAACTGAAGCTTTCTTT	CASSLNGGRSTEAFF
TRBV15	few	TRBJ2-7	TRBD2	TGTGCCACCAGCGGCTTAGGCGGGGGGCTCTCCTACGAGCAGTACTTC	CATSGLGGGLSYEQYF
TRBV12-5	NA	TRBJ1-2	TRBD1	TGTGCTAGTGGTTTGTCAGGGGGGTATGGCTACACCTTC	CASGLSGGYGYTF
TRBV11-3	few	TRBJ2-3	TRBD2	TGTGCCAGCAGCTCGACGACTAGCGGGGGGGGCACAGATACGCAGTATTTT	CASSSTTSGGGTDTQYF
TRBV7-2	NA	TRBJ1-4	NA	TGTGCCAGCAGCTTAGGGGGGGGCGTAGGAGAAAAACTGTTTTTT	CASSLGGGVGEKLFF
TRBV4-3	NA	TRBJ2-3	NA	TGCGCCAGCAGCCAAGATGGGACATTAAGAAGTGCAGATACGCAGTATTTT	CASSQDGTLRSADTQYF
TRBV5-1	NA	TRBJ2-2	TRBD1	TGCGCCAGCAGCCTGGAAGACAGGGGCGGGACCGGGGAGCTGTTTTTT	CASSLEDRGGTGELFF
TRBV5-5	NA	TRBJ1-2	TRBD1	TGTGCCAGCAGCTTGGGTACAGGGGGTATCAACTATGGCTACACCTTC	CASSLGTGGINYGYTF
TRBV9	NA	TRBJ1-1	NA	TGTGCCAGCAGTGGGGAGGTGGCGACTGAAGCTTTCTTT	CASSGEVATEAFF
TRBV7-9	NA	TRBJ1-3	NA	TGTGCCCTTTGGGAGCACCTCTCTGGAAACACCATATATTTT	CALWEHLSGNTIYF
TRBV10-2	NA	TRBJ2-3	TRBD2	TGCGCCAGCAGTGGGGAAACGGGGGGGCGTGGAGATACGCAGTATTTT	CASSGETGGRGDTQYF
TRBV6-5	NA	TRBJ1-1	NA	TGTGCCAGCAGTTACTCAACAGGGTTCCACACTGAAGCTTTCTTT	CASSYSTGFHTEAFF
TRBV5-6	NA	TRBJ1-2	TRBD1	TGTGCCAGCAGCTTGTGGTCAACAGGGGGAATCGATGGCTACACCTTC	CASSLWSTGGIDGYTF
TRBV6-8	few	TRBJ1-1	NA	TGTGCCAGCAGTTACTCCCGTCTCGGGGGAGAGTGTAGCACTGAAGCTTTCTTT	CASSYSRLGGECSTEAFF
TRBV7-2	NA	TRBJ1-2	NA	TGTGCCAGCAGCTTCAAAGGGGCAACGAACTATGGCTACACCTTC	CASSFKGATNYGYTF
TRBV18	NA	TRBJ2-3	NA	TGTGCCAGCTCACCACCAAGGGGGACAGATACGCAGTATTTT	CASSPPRGTDTQYF
TRBV2	NA	TRBJ1-5	NA	TGTGCCAGCAGCTGGGGTGGACGGGAGAATCAGCCCCAGCATTTT	CASSWGGRENQPQHF
TRBV27	NA	TRBJ2-7	TRBD1	TGTGCCAGCAGTTTCGGGACAGGGAATGAGCAGTACTTC	CASSFGTGNEQYF
TRBV10-1	NA	TRBJ2-7	NA	TGCGCCAGCAGTGAGAGGGGGAGCTCCTACGAGCAGTACTTC	CASSERGSSYEQYF
TRBV4-3	NA	TRBJ2-7	TRBD2	TGCGCCAGCAGCCAAGATGGTTGGCGGGGGGGCGCGTACGAGCAGTACTTC	CASSQDGWRGGAYEQYF
TRBV6-5	NA	TRBJ1-5	NA	TGTGCCGCGAGGACGGGGGATCAGCCCCAGCATTTT	CAARTGDQPQHF
TRBV5-8	NA	TRBJ2-7	TRBD1	TGTGCCAGCAGCGTCGGGACAGGGGGGTCCTACGAGCAGTACTTC	CASSVGTGGSYEQYF
TRBV19	NA	TRBJ2-1	TRBD2	TGTGCCAGTAGTAACAGCGGGGCCTTTGCTGAGCAGTTCTTC	CASSNSGAFAEQFF
TRBV5-4	NA	TRBJ2-2	TRBD2	TGTGCCAGCAGCTCCCGGTCGAGCGGGGGGGTTGCGGGGGAGCTGTTTTTT	CASSSRSSGGVAGELFF
TRBV7-8	NA	TRBJ2-1	TRBD2	TGTGCCAGCAGCAGAGGACTAGCGGTGGACAATGAGCAGTTCTTC	CASSRGLAVDNEQFF
TRBV9	NA	TRBJ1-3	TRBD1	TGTGCCAGCAGCGTAGCCCCGCCAGGGGGCCTCGACTTCTCTGGAAACACCATATATTTT	CASSVAPPGGLDFSGNTIYF
TRBV19	NA	TRBJ1-1	TRBD1	TGTGCCAGTAGTATCCCGACAGGGGGCACGAGGCTAAACACTGAAGCTTTCTTT	CASSIPTGGTRLNTEAFF
TRBV14	NA	TRBJ1-6	NA	TGTGCCAGCAGCCAAGTCGCCCGAGAAAATTCACCCCTCCACTTT	CASSQVARENSPLHF
TRBV11-2	NA	TRBJ2-7	TRBD2	TGTGCCAGCAGCTCAGGACTAGACTACGAGCAGTACTTC	CASSSGLDYEQYF
TRBV4-3	once	TRBJ2-7	TRBD1	TGCGCCAGCAGCGCCCGACAGGGACCCTACGAGCAGTACTTC	CASSARQGPYEQYF
TRBV27	once	TRBJ2-3	TRBD2	TGTGCCAGCAGTTTATTAAGGTCAGAGACTAGCGGCCTAGATACGCAGTATTTT	CASSLLRSETSGLDTQYF
TRBV5-4	NA	TRBJ2-7	TRBD1	TGTGCCAGCAGCCCGGACAGGGTCCACGAGCAGTACTTC	CASSPDRVHEQYF
TRBV9	NA	TRBJ2-3	NA	TGTGCCAGCAGCGTAGCATCAGGCACAGATACGCAGTATTTT	CASSVASGTDTQYF
TRBV11-2	once	TRBJ1-4	TRBD1	TGTGCCAGCAGCTACACAGGTGCGGGGACAGTGTTTTTT	CASSYTGAGTVFF
TRBV2	NA	TRBJ1-5	NA	TGTGCCAGCAGTCGCGACTCGACAGCAAGCAATCAGCCCCAGCATTTT	CASSRDSTASNQPQHF
TRBV13	NA	TRBJ1-3	TRBD1	TGTGCCAGCAGCGGGACAGGGAGGCTCTCTGGAAACACCATATATTTT	CASSGTGRLSGNTIYF